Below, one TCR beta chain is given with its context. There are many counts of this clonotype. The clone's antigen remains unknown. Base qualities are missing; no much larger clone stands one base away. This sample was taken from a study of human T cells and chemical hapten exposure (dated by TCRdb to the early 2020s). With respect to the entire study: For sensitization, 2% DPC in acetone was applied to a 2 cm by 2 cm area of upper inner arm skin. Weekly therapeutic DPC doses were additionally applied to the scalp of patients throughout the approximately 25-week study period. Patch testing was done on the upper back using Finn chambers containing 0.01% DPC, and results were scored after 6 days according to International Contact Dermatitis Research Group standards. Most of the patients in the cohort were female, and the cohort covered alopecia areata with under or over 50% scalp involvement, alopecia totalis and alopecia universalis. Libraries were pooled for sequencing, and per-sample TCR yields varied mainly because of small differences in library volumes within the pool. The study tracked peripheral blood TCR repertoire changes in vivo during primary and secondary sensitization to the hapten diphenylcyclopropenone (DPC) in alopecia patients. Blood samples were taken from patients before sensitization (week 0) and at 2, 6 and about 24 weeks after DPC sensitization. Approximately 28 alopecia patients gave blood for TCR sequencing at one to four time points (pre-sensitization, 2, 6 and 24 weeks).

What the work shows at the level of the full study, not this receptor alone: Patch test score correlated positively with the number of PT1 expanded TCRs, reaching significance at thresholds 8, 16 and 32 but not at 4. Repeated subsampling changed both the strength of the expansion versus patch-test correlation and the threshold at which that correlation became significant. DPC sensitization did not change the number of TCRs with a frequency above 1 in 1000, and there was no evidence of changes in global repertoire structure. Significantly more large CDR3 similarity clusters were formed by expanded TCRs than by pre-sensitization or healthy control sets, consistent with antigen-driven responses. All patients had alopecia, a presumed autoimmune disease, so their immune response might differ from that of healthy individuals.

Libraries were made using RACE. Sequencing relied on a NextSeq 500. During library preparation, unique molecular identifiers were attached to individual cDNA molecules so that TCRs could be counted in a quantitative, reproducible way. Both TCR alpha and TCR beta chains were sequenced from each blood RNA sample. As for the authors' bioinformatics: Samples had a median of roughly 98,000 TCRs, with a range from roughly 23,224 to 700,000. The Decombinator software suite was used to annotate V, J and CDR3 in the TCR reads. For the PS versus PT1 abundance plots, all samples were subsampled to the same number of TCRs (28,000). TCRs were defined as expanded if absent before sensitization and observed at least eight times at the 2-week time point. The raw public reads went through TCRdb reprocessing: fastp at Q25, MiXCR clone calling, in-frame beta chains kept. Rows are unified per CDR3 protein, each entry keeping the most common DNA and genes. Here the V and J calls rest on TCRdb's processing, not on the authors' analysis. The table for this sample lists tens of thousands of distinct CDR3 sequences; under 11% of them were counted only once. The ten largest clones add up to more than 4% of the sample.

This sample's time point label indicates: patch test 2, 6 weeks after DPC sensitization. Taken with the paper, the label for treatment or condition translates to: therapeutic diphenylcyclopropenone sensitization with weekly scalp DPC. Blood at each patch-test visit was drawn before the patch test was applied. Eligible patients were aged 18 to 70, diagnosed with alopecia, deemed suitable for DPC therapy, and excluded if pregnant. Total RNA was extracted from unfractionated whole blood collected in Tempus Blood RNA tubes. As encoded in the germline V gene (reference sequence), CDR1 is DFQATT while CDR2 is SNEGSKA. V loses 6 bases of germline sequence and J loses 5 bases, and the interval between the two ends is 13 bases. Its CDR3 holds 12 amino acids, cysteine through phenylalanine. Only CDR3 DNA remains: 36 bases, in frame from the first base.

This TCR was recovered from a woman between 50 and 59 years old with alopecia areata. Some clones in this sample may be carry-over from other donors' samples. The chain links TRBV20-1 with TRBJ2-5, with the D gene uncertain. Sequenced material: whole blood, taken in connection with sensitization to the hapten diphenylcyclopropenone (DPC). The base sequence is TGCAGTGCCCCCGGACGGGTGGAGACCCAGTACTTC. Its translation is CSAPGRVETQYF.